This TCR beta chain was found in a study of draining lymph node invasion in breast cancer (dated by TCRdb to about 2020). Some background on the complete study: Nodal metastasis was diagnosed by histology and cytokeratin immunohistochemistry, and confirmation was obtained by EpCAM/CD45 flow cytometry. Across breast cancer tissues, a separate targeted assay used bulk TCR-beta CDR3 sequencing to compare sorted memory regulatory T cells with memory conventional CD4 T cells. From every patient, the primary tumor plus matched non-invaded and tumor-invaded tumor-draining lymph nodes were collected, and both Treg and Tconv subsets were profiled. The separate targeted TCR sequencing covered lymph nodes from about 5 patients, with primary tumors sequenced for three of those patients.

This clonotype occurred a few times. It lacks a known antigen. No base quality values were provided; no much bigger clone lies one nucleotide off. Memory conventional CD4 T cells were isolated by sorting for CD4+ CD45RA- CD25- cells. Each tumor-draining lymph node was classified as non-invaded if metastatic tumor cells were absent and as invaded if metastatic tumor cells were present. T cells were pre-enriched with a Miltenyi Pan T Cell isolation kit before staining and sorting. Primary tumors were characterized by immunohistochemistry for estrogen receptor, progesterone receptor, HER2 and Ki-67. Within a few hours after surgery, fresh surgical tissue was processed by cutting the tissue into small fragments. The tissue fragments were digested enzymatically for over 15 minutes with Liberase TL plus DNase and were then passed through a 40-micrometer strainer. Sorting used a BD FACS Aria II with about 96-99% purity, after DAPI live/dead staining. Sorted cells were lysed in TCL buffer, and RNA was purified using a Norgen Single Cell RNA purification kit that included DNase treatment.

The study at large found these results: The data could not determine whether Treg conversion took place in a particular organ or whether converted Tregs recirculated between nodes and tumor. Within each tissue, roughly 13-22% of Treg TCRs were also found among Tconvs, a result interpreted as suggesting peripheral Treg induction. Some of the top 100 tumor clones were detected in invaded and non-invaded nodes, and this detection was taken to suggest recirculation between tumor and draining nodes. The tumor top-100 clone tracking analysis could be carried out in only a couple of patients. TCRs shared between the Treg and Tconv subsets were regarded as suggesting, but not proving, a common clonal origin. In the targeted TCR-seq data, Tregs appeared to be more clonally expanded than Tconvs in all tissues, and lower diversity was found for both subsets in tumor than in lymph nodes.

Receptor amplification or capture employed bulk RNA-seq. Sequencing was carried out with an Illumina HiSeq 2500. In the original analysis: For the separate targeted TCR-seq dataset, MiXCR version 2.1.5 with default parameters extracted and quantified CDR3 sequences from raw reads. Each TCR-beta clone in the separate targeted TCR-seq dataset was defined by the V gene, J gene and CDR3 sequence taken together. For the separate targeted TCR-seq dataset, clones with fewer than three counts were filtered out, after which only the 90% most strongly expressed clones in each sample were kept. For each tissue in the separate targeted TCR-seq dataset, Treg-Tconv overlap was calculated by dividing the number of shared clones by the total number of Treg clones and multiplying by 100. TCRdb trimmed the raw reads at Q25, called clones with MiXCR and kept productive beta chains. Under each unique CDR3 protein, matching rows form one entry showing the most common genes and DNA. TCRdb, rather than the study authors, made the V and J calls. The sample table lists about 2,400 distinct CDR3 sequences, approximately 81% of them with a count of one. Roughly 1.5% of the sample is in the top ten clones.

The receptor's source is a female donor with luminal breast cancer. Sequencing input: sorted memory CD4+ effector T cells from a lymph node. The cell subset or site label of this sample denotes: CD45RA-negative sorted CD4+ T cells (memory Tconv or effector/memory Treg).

Here is the DNA: TGTGCCAGTACTCCCAGCAGGGGGGTTCACACCGGGGAGCTGTTTTTT. This encodes CASTPSRGVHTGELFF. The V and J genes are TRBV6-2 or TRBV6-3 and TRBJ2-2, and perhaps TRBD1 as D gene, on 7 matching bases. V and J lose 9 bases and 3 bases, and a span of 20 bases separates them. Reading from cysteine to phenylalanine, the CDR3 counts 16 amino acids. The kept DNA is CDR3 alone, 48 bases in frame from the first base. The CDR1 and CDR2 encoded by the germline V gene are MNHEY and SVGEGT.